What follows is one TCR beta chain and its context. Germline trimming cut 2 bases from V and 10 bases from J; bases unmatched to any gene: 10. CDR1 is LGHNA and CDR2 is YSLEER in the germline V gene. The CDR3 has 14 amino acids. Libraries were prepared by immunoSEQ multiplex PCR; TCRdb keeps only in-frame clonotypes and omits some of them. The table has roughly 220,000 clones, around 83% seen once; the top ten hold approximately 1.3%. The data stem from a study of blood T cell repertoires in COVID-19. Turning to the study itself: Acute-phase and convalescent COVID-19 samples originated in the United States, Italy and Spain. PBMCs, B-cell-depleted T cells, or T cells were the source of the cDNA or gDNA that made up the material.

Sequencing was done on a sample of peripheral blood. The sequence was obtained from a woman aged 35 to 49 who had recovered from COVID-19. V is TRBV4-3 and J is TRBJ1-2, with 7 bases aligning to TRBD1. The DNA of the CDR3 is TGCGCCAGCAGCCAAACGGGACAGTTTATGGACTACACCTTC. The encoded protein is CASSQTGQFMDYTF.